Described below is a single TCR beta chain sequence and its context. The investigators reverse transcribed all of the isolated RNA, so they sequenced expressed TCRB transcripts. Produced via immunoSEQ multiplex PCR; TCRdb's table is partial and in-frame only. The sample has around 430,000 clones, around 28% seen once. There are 20 residues in the CDR3. The data belong to a study of beta chain features in type 1 diabetes. Whole-study context: Similarity in age, gender and cell yields was seen between patients and healthy donors.

CD4+ naive, central memory, regulatory and stem cell-like memory cells were sorted via CD45RO/CCR7/CD25/CD127/CD95/CD27. Sorting produced populations that all topped 95% purity. The receptor's source is a man between 18 and 35 years old in good health. Sequences were obtained from naive CD4+ T cells from blood. The genes are TRBV1 and TRBJ2-6; the D call in the table, TRBD2, was not verified against the DNA. TRBV1 is noted as a pseudogene. The DNA of the CDR3 is TGCACCAGCAGCCTTCGTTGGAGCGGGAGTAGGCTGGCTGGGGCCAACGTCCTGACTTTC. This translates into CTSSLRWSGSRLAGANVLTF.